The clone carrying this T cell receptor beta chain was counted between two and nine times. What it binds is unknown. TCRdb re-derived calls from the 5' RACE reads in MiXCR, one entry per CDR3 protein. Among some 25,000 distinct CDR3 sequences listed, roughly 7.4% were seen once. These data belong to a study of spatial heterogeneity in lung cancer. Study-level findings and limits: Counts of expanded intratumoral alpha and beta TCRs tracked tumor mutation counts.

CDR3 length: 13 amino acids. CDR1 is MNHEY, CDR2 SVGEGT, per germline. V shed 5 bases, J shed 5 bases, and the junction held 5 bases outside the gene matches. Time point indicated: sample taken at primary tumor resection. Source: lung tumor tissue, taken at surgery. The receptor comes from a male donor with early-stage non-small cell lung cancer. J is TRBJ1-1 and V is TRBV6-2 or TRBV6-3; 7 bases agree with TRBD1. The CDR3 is CASSQIQGTEAFF. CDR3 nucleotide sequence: TGTGCCAGCAGTCAGATACAGGGGACTGAAGCTTTCTTT.